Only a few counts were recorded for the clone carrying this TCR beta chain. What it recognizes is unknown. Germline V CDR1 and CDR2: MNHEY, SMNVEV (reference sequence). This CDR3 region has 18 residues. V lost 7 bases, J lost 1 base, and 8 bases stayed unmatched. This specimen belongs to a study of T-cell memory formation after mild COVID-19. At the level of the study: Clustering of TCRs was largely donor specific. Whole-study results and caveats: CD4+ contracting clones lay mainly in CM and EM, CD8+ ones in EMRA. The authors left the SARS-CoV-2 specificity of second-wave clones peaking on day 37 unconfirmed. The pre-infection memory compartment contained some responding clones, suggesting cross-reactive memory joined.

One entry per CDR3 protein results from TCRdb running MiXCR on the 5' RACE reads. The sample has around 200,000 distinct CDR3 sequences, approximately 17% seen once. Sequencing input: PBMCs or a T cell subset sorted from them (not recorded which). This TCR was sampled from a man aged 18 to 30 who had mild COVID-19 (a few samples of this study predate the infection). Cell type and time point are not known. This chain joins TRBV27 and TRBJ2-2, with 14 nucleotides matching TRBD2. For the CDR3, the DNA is TGTGCCAGCACCGGACTAGCGGGGGGCCTACAGAACACCGGGGAGCTGTTTTTT. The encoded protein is CASTGLAGGLQNTGELFF.